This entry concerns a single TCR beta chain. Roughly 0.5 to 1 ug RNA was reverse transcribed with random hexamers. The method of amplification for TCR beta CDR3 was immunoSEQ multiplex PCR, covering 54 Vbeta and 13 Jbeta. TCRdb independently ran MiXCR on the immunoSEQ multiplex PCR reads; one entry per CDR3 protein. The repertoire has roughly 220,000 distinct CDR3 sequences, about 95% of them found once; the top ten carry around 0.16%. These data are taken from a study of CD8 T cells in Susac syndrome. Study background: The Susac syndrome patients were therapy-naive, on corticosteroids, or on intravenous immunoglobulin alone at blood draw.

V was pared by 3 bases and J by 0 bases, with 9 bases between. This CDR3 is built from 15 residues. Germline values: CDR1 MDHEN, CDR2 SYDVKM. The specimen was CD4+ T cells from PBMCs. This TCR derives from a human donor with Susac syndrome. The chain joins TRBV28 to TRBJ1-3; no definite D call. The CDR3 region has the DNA TGTGCCAGCAGTTTCGGTCTGAACTCTGGAAACACCATATATTTT. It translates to CASSFGLNSGNTIYF.